Sequencing of this T cell receptor (beta chain) was carried out in a study of OX40 agonist ivuxolimab in advanced cancers. As for the study in general: An agonistic human IgG2 monoclonal antibody against OX40 (CD134) was given. One patient with hepatocellular carcinoma and two with cutaneous melanoma, three in all, had partial responses.

Study-wide results and caveats: Some patients without response likewise showed low normalized clonal expansion.

Measured with immunoSEQ multiplex PCR; TCRdb has only the in-frame clones, and not every one. The sample records roughly 20,000 clones, roughly 78% being singletons. For this clone: Its target is not known.

Germline V gene data show CDR1 as SGHRS and CDR2 as YFSETQ. The ends were cut back, 0 bases at V and 4 bases at J, with 11 bases in the middle. The CDR3 has 15 residues. The receptor was isolated from an adult with an advanced solid tumor such as melanoma, head and neck, liver or kidney cancer. The rearrangement uses TRBV5-1 and TRBJ1-5, with a possible D match to TRBD1 (5 bases). This material consisted of CD4+ or CD8+ T cells sorted from blood, taken in a trial of the OX40 agonist ivuxolimab. The CDR3 here is CASSLDGARNQPQHF. The CDR3 DNA sequence: TGCGCCAGCAGCTTGGATGGGGCACGAAATCAGCCCCAGCATTTT. The variable domain in full, completed from reference TRBV5-1 and TRBJ1-5, reads KAGVTQTPRYLIKTRGQQVTLSCSPISGHRSVSWYQQTPGQGLQFLFEYFSETQRNKGNFPGRFSGRQFSNSRSEMNVSTLELGDSALYLCASSLDGARNQPQHFGDGTRLSIL.